This TCR beta chain was captured by sequencing in a study of T-cell memory formation after mild COVID-19. Study summary: Largely donor-specific sequence clusters came from a couple of donors.

Concerning this clonotype: As yet, its antigen is unknown.

Overall study results and limits: Cross-reactive memory apparently joined, as some responding clones appeared in pre-infection memory.

Each CDR3 protein is one row after TCRdb ran MiXCR on the 5' RACE reads. The sample holds roughly 130,000 distinct CDR3 sequences; around a sixth are singletons and the top ten take about 15%. Germline CDR1 is LGHDT and CDR2 is YNNKEL (reference sequence). The CDR3 loop spans 14 amino acids. V was clipped by 1 base and J by 5 bases; unmatched bases: 4. Sequencing was performed on PBMCs or a T cell subset sorted from them (not recorded which). The rearrangement uses TRBV3-1 and TRBJ2-7, with 8 nucleotides matching TRBD2. This receptor was obtained from an adult woman who had mild COVID-19 (a few samples of this study predate the infection). Cell type and time point are not known. The CDR3 region has the DNA TGTGCCAGCAGCCAAGCGGGGGGGCTGAACGAGCAGTACTTC. It codes for CASSQAGGLNEQYF.